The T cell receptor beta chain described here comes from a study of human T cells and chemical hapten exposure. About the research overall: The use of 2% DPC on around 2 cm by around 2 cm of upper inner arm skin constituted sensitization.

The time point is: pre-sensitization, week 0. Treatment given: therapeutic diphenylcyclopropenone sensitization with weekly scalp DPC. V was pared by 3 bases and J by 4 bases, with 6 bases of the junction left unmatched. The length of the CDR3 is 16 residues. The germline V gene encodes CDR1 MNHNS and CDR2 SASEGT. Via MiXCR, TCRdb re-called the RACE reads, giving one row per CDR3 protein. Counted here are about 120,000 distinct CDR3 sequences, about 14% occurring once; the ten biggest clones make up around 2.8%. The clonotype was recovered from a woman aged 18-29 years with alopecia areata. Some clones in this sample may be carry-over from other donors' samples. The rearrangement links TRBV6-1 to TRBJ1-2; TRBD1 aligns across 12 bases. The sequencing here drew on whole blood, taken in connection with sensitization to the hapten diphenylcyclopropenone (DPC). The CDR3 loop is CASSEGTGGAFYGYTF. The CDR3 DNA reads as TGTGCCAGCAGTGAGGGGACAGGGGGCGCGTTCTATGGCTACACCTTC.